The rows below give T cell receptor beta chains drawn from one sample of a study of Ad26.COV2.S vaccination and SARS-CoV-2 variants. Assay used: immunoSEQ multiplex PCR; TCRdb lists only in-frame clones, some missing. Of about 330,000 clones in the sample, almost 90% were seen once. Source: peripheral blood, taken in a trial of Ad26.COV2.S vaccine versus placebo. All receptors come from a person aged 18-60 years who received the Ad26.COV2.S COVID-19 vaccine or a placebo. Each CDR3 is given with its conserved first and last residue. The D gene is left open where the match is weak. Rows give clone size only sometimes, using once, few, many, or a class for an expanded clone.

D gene: TRBD1; V gene: TRBV7-2; J gene: TRBJ1-2; clone size: once; CDR3 DNA: TGTGCCAGCAGCCACCTCCGGGACAGCTATGGCTACACCTTC; CDR3 protein: CASSHLRDSYGYTF
D gene: NA; V gene: TRBV7-9; J gene: TRBJ1-6; clone size: NA; CDR3 DNA: TGTGCCAGCAGCTTAAAGGCAGGACCCACTAGTTTAAATTCACCCCTCCACTTT; CDR3 protein: CASSLKAGPTSLNSPLHF
D gene: TRBD1; V gene: TRBV19; J gene: TRBJ1-1; clone size: NA; CDR3 DNA: TGTGCCAGTAGTACCTCGACAGGGGTGAACACTGAAGCTTTCTTT; CDR3 protein: CASSTSTGVNTEAFF
D gene: NA; V gene: TRBV11-2; J gene: TRBJ1-1; clone size: NA; CDR3 DNA: TGTGCCAGCAGCCCAGTGAACGGGGGGTTCAACACTGAAGCTTTCTTT; CDR3 protein: CASSPVNGGFNTEAFF
D gene: NA; V gene: TRBV19; J gene: TRBJ1-1; clone size: NA; CDR3 DNA: TGTGCCAGTAGGCAACCATTGAACACTGAAGCTTTCTTT; CDR3 protein: CASRQPLNTEAFF
D gene: NA; V gene: TRBV5-6; J gene: TRBJ1-4; clone size: NA; CDR3 DNA: TGTGCCAGCAGCTTGTACGGGGCGGCGGAAAAACTGTTTTTT; CDR3 protein: CASSLYGAAEKLFF
D gene: NA; V gene: TRBV2; J gene: TRBJ2-4; clone size: once; CDR3 DNA: TGTGCCAGCATCGAGGGGGGTTTCGAAAACATTCAGTACTTC; CDR3 protein: CASIEGGFENIQYF
D gene: TRBD1; V gene: TRBV7-9; J gene: TRBJ2-1; clone size: NA; CDR3 DNA: TGTGCCAGCAGCCCACCCACCGGGACAGGGCTCCACAATGAGCAGTTCTTC; CDR3 protein: CASSPPTGTGLHNEQFF
D gene: NA; V gene: TRBV4-2; J gene: TRBJ2-1; clone size: NA; CDR3 DNA: TGTGCCAGCAGCCCCATAGGCCCGACGAGCTCCTACAATGAGCAGTTCTTC; CDR3 protein: CASSPIGPTSSYNEQFF
D gene: NA; V gene: TRBV12-3/TRBV12-4; J gene: TRBJ1-1; clone size: NA; CDR3 DNA: TGTGCCATCCTGTCGGGGATTAACACTGAAGCTTTCTTT; CDR3 protein: CAILSGINTEAFF
D gene: TRBD1; V gene: TRBV9; J gene: TRBJ1-2; clone size: NA; CDR3 DNA: TGTGCCAGCAGCATAGGACAGGGTTGGGATGGCTACACCTTC; CDR3 protein: CASSIGQGWDGYTF
D gene: NA; V gene: TRBV18; J gene: TRBJ1-1; clone size: few; CDR3 DNA: TGTGCCAGCTCACCGCTGCCGCAAGCTTTCTTT; CDR3 protein: CASSPLPQAFF
D gene: NA; V gene: TRBV29-1; J gene: TRBJ2-3; clone size: once; CDR3 DNA: TGCAGCGTTGGCTCTCTCCTTCTCGCAGATACGCAGTATTTT; CDR3 protein: CSVGSLLLADTQYF
D gene: TRBD1; V gene: TRBV5-1; J gene: TRBJ2-7; clone size: NA; CDR3 DNA: TGCGCCAGCAGTCGGGACAGGTCGTACTACGAGCAGTACTTC; CDR3 protein: CASSRDRSYYEQYF
D gene: TRBD1; V gene: TRBV7-9; J gene: TRBJ1-4; clone size: NA; CDR3 DNA: TGTGCCAGCAGCTCGGGACAGGGTTTAAATGAAAAACTGTTTTTT; CDR3 protein: CASSSGQGLNEKLFF
D gene: TRBD1; V gene: TRBV7-2; J gene: TRBJ1-1; clone size: NA; CDR3 DNA: TGTGCCAGCAGCACCCAGGGGGCTTTTGAAGCTTTCTTT; CDR3 protein: CASSTQGAFEAFF
D gene: NA; V gene: TRBV5-6; J gene: TRBJ2-1; clone size: NA; CDR3 DNA: TGTGCCAGCAGCTTAAACGATGTCAATGAGCAGTTCTTC; CDR3 protein: CASSLNDVNEQFF
D gene: NA; V gene: TRBV12-3/TRBV12-4; J gene: TRBJ2-5; clone size: NA; CDR3 DNA: TGTGCCAGCAGTTTCGGGGGTCCGGAGACCCAGTACTTC; CDR3 protein: CASSFGGPETQYF
D gene: NA; V gene: TRBV7-9; J gene: TRBJ1-2; clone size: NA; CDR3 DNA: TGTGCCAGCAGCTTAGTAGGCGCGGGTTTTGGCTACACCTTC; CDR3 protein: CASSLVGAGFGYTF
D gene: NA; V gene: TRBV7-9; J gene: TRBJ2-5; clone size: once; CDR3 DNA: TGTGCCAGCAGCTTAGACTCGGGGCCCCAAGAGACCCAGTACTTC; CDR3 protein: CASSLDSGPQETQYF
D gene: NA; V gene: TRBV2; J gene: TRBJ1-1; clone size: NA; CDR3 DNA: TGTGCCAGCCGCCGGGCCCCCCAGAACACTGAAGCTTTCTTT; CDR3 protein: CASRRAPQNTEAFF
D gene: TRBD2; V gene: TRBV7-2; J gene: TRBJ2-3; clone size: NA; CDR3 DNA: TGTGCCAGCAGCTTCGGACTAGCGCCAATAGAAAGGGATACGCAGTATTTT; CDR3 protein: CASSFGLAPIERDTQYF
D gene: NA; V gene: TRBV4-3; J gene: TRBJ1-2; clone size: NA; CDR3 DNA: TGCGCCAGCAGCCAAGAGGACAGCTATGGCTACACCTTC; CDR3 protein: CASSQEDSYGYTF
D gene: NA; V gene: TRBV19; J gene: TRBJ1-5; clone size: few; CDR3 DNA: TGTGCCAGTAGTACCACAGAGTATAGCAATCAGCCCCAGCATTTT; CDR3 protein: CASSTTEYSNQPQHF
D gene: NA; V gene: TRBV6-2/TRBV6-3; J gene: TRBJ1-1; clone size: NA; CDR3 DNA: TGTGCCAGCAGTTACTCGACGATAGGTAGGACATCGAACACTGAAGCTTTCTTT; CDR3 protein: CASSYSTIGRTSNTEAFF
D gene: TRBD1; V gene: TRBV10-3; J gene: TRBJ1-2; clone size: NA; CDR3 DNA: TGTGCCATCAGTGAGCGGGTGCCTCCACCGGGACAGGGCTATGGCTACACCTTC; CDR3 protein: CAISERVPPPGQGYGYTF
D gene: NA; V gene: TRBV9; J gene: TRBJ1-1; clone size: NA; CDR3 DNA: TGTGCCAGCAACCGGCAGTCAGACACTGAAGCTTTCTTT; CDR3 protein: CASNRQSDTEAFF
D gene: NA; V gene: TRBV4-1; J gene: TRBJ2-1; clone size: once; CDR3 DNA: TGCGCCAGCAGCCAAGATATTAGCCCCAATGAGCAGTTCTTC; CDR3 protein: CASSQDISPNEQFF
D gene: NA; V gene: TRBV4-1; J gene: TRBJ1-2; clone size: NA; CDR3 DNA: TGCGCCAGCAGCCAAGTGGCGGCTTTCGGCTACACCTTC; CDR3 protein: CASSQVAAFGYTF
D gene: NA; V gene: TRBV5-1; J gene: TRBJ1-1; clone size: NA; CDR3 DNA: TGCGCCAGCAGCTCGAGAAGAGAGGGCACTGAAGCTTTCTTT; CDR3 protein: CASSSRREGTEAFF
D gene: TRBD1; V gene: TRBV7-2; J gene: TRBJ1-1; clone size: NA; CDR3 DNA: TGTGCCAGCAGCTTACAGGGGGAGGGTGAAGCTTTCTTT; CDR3 protein: CASSLQGEGEAFF
D gene: NA; V gene: TRBV6-2/TRBV6-3; J gene: TRBJ2-7; clone size: NA; CDR3 DNA: TGTGCCAGCAGCGCTTTTGACGAGCAGTACTTC; CDR3 protein: CASSAFDEQYF
D gene: NA; V gene: TRBV9; J gene: TRBJ1-2; clone size: NA; CDR3 DNA: TGTGCCAGCAGGGGGCTCGGATATGGCTACACCTTC; CDR3 protein: CASRGLGYGYTF
D gene: NA; V gene: TRBV5-1; J gene: TRBJ2-7; clone size: NA; CDR3 DNA: TGCGCCAGCAGCCCGACAGTCGTTTTTGGCGGTTCCTACGAGCAGTACTTC; CDR3 protein: CASSPTVVFGGSYEQYF
D gene: TRBD1; V gene: TRBV6-5; J gene: TRBJ1-1; clone size: NA; CDR3 DNA: TGTGCCAGCAGCCAGGACAGGGGGAGAACTGAAGCTTTCTTT; CDR3 protein: CASSQDRGRTEAFF
D gene: NA; V gene: TRBV18; J gene: TRBJ1-1; clone size: NA; CDR3 DNA: TGTGCCAGCTCACCGGCTGAGGGGAGTTTAGGCACTGAAGCTTTCTTT; CDR3 protein: CASSPAEGSLGTEAFF
D gene: TRBD2; V gene: TRBV7-6; J gene: TRBJ2-3; clone size: NA; CDR3 DNA: TGTGCCAGCAGCCTTGGGACTAGTGTGGATACGCAGTATTTT; CDR3 protein: CASSLGTSVDTQYF
D gene: TRBD1; V gene: TRBV29-1; J gene: TRBJ2-5; clone size: NA; CDR3 DNA: TGCAGCGTTGAGGGGACAGTCCAAGAGACCCAGTACTTC; CDR3 protein: CSVEGTVQETQYF
D gene: TRBD1; V gene: TRBV2; J gene: TRBJ1-5; clone size: NA; CDR3 DNA: TGTGCCAGCAGTGAATTGACAGGGGTTGAGCCCCAGCATTTT; CDR3 protein: CASSELTGVEPQHF
D gene: TRBD2; V gene: TRBV10-2; J gene: TRBJ2-6; clone size: NA; CDR3 DNA: TGCGCCGCCGGGGGGGCCTCAGGGGCCAACGTCCTGACTTTC; CDR3 protein: CAAGGASGANVLTF
D gene: NA; V gene: TRBV7-8; J gene: TRBJ1-5; clone size: NA; CDR3 DNA: TGTGCCACCTCCCTGGGGGGGCTCAATAGCAATCAGCCCCAGCATTTT; CDR3 protein: CATSLGGLNSNQPQHF
D gene: TRBD1; V gene: TRBV29-1; J gene: TRBJ1-1; clone size: NA; CDR3 DNA: TGCAGCGTGGACAGGGGAAACGACGGCACTGAAGCTTTCTTT; CDR3 protein: CSVDRGNDGTEAFF
D gene: NA; V gene: TRBV5-6; J gene: TRBJ2-3; clone size: NA; CDR3 DNA: TGTGCCAGCAGCTTTAACCTCCTTGATCCCCCTACCTATGGAGATACGCAGTATTTT; CDR3 protein: CASSFNLLDPPTYGDTQYF
D gene: TRBD1; V gene: TRBV19; J gene: TRBJ2-1; clone size: NA; CDR3 DNA: TGTGCCAGTTCAAACCAGGGGGCGAAGGATGAGCAGTTCTTC; CDR3 protein: CASSNQGAKDEQFF
D gene: TRBD1; V gene: TRBV6-2/TRBV6-3; J gene: TRBJ2-2; clone size: NA; CDR3 DNA: TGTGCCAGCAGTCATCAGGGGGCCCGCACCGGGGAGCTGTTTTTT; CDR3 protein: CASSHQGARTGELFF
D gene: NA; V gene: TRBV2; J gene: TRBJ1-4; clone size: NA; CDR3 DNA: TGTGCCAGCAGTGAAAGGGACACAAATGAAAAACTGTTTTTT; CDR3 protein: CASSERDTNEKLFF
D gene: TRBD1; V gene: TRBV18; J gene: TRBJ1-6; clone size: NA; CDR3 DNA: TGTGCCAGCTCACCATATGGGACAGCTACCAATTCACCCCTCCACTTT; CDR3 protein: CASSPYGTATNSPLHF
D gene: NA; V gene: TRBV30; J gene: TRBJ1-5; clone size: NA; CDR3 DNA: TGTGCCTGGAGTCTAAATAGCAATCAGCCCCAGCATTTT; CDR3 protein: CAWSLNSNQPQHF
D gene: NA; V gene: TRBV12-5; J gene: TRBJ1-1; clone size: NA; CDR3 DNA: TGTGCTAGTGGTTTGGCGACCACACCCTTCTTT; CDR3 protein: CASGLATTPFF